This TCR beta chain was obtained from a study of blood T cell repertoires in COVID-19. Study details: Acute and convalescent COVID-19 specimens originated in the United States, Italy and Spain.

In the authors' methods: Researchers report that nucleated cell counts were estimated from reference gene primer amplification. The data were produced by immunoSEQ multiplex PCR, yet TCRdb's version contains in-frame clones alone and is incomplete. That table supplies the V and J calls and clone size; D and trimming were determined from the DNA. The sample has under 300,000 clones; roughly 88% are singletons. Trimming stripped 1 base from V and 1 base from J, with 5 bases between. From germline, CDR1 is PRHDT and CDR2 FYEKMQ (reference sequence). The CDR3 covers 13 residues. This clonotype was sampled from a woman in her 30s with acute or convalescent COVID-19. V usage is TRBV13 and J usage is TRBJ2-7; no firm D call. Sequenced: peripheral blood. The chain's CDR3 is CASSLVLSYEQYF. CDR3 DNA sequence: TGTGCCAGCAGCTTAGTTCTTTCCTACGAGCAGTACTTC.